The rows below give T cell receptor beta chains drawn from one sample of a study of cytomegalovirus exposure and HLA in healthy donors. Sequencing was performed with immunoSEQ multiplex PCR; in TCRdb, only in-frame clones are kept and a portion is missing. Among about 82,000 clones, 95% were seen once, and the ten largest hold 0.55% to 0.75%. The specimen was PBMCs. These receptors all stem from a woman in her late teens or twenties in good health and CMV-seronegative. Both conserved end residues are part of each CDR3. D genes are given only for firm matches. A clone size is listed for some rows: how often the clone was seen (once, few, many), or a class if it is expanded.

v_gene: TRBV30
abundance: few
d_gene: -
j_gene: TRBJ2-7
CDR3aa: CAWSTRVSYEQYF
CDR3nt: TGTGCCTGGAGTACTCGGGTGAGTTACGAGCAGTACTTC

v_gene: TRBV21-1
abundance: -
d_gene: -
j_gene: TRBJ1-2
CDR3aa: CASSTIPGVNYGYTF
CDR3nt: TGTGCCAGCAGCACGATCCCAGGGGTTAACTATGGCTACACCTTC

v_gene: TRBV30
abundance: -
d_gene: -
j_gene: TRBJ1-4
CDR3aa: CAWCHSKTEKVEKLFF
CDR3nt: TGTGCCTGGTGCCATTCGAAGACGGAGAAAGTTGAAAAACTGTTTTTT

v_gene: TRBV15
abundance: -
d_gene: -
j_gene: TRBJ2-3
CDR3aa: CATSSPGLADTQYF
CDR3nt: TGTGCCACCAGCAGCCCAGGCCTCGCAGATACGCAGTATTTT

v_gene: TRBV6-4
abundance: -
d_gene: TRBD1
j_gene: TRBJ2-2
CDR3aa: CASRQQGWAGELFF
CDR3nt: TGTGCCAGCAGACAACAGGGGTGGGCCGGGGAGCTGTTTTTT

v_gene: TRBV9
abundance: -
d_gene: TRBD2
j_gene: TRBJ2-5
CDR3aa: CASSVGLAGGPRETQYF
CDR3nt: TGTGCCAGCAGCGTAGGACTAGCGGGGGGCCCGCGGGAGACCCAGTACTTC

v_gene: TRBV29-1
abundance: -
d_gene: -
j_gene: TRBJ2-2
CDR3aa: CSVDTANTGELFF
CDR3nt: TGCAGCGTTGATACAGCGAACACCGGGGAGCTGTTTTTT

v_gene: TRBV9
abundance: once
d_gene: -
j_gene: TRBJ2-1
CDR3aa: CASSLDGGDSYNEQFF
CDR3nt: TGTGCCAGCAGCTTGGACGGCGGGGACTCCTACAATGAGCAGTTCTTC

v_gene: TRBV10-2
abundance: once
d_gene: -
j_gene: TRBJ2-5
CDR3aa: CASSDTRRQETQYF
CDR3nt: TGCGCCAGCAGTGACACTAGGAGGCAAGAGACCCAGTACTTC

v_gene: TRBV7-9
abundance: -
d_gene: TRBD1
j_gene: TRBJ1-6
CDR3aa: CASSTGQGHSPLHF
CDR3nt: TGTGCCAGCAGCACGGGACAGGGCCACTCACCCCTCCACTTT

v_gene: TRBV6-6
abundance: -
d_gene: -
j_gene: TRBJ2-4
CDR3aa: CASSSSGEAKNIQYF
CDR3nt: TGTGCCAGCAGTTCGTCAGGGGAAGCCAAAAACATTCAGTACTTC

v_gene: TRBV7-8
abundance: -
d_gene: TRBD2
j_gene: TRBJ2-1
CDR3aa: CASSLGTSGRGDEQFF
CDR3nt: TGTGCCAGCAGCTTAGGGACTAGCGGGAGGGGCGATGAGCAGTTCTTC

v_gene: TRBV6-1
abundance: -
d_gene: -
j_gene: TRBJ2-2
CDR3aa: CASSEHSTGELFF
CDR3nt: TGTGCCAGCAGTGAACACTCAACCGGGGAGCTGTTTTTT

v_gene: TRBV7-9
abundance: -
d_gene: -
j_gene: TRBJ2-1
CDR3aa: CASSLDYLFF
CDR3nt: TGTGCCAGCAGCTTAGATTATTTGTTCTTC